One sample yielded the 11 T cell receptor beta chains listed below, sequenced in a study of OX40 agonist ivuxolimab in advanced cancers. The library was prepared using the immunoSEQ multiplex PCR assay. Not all clones reach the TCRdb copy of this immuneACCESS table, which keeps in-frame sequences only. Checked studies attribute under half of the gap to unresolved V genes and leave the rest unexplained. The table for this sample lists 98,000 or so clones; roughly nine tenths of them were counted only once. Over 0.65% of the sample lies in the top ten. Sample: CD4+ or CD8+ T cells sorted from blood, taken in a trial of the OX40 agonist ivuxolimab. These receptors originate from an adult with an advanced solid tumor such as melanoma, head and neck, liver or kidney cancer.

The V and J genes are TRBV18 and TRBJ2-3; 7 bases are shared with TRBD2. Trimming removed 5 bases from V and 1 base from J; junction bases left unmatched: 6. CDR3 size: 15 residues. Germline CDR1 reads KGHSH; CDR2 reads LQKENI. The chain's CDR3 is CASSASGIGTDTQYF. CDR3 DNA: TGTGCCAGCTCAGCGAGCGGGATTGGCACAGATACGCAGTATTTT.

The chain has TRBV18 and TRBJ1-1; TRBD1 matches 9 bases. After removal of 6 bases from V and 5 bases from J, the junction contained 10 bases not matched to a gene. The germline V gene has CDR1 KGHSH and CDR2 LQKENI. The CDR3 extends over 15 amino acids. This CDR3 is CASSFEQGAVTEAFF. In DNA form, the CDR3 reads TGTGCCAGCTCCTTTGAACAGGGGGCCGTAACTGAAGCTTTCTTT.

The chain carries TRBV28 and TRBJ2-3; D remains unclear. Germline CDR1 MDHEN, CDR2 SYDVKM. V shed 6 bases and J shed 0 bases, with 4 bases lying between them. The CDR3 extends over 12 amino acids. CDR3 loop: CASRASTDTQYF. CDR3 nucleotides: TGTGCCAGCAGGGCTAGCACAGATACGCAGTATTTT.

The genes are TRBV4-1 and TRBJ1-4, with D uncertain. Germline values: CDR1 MGHRA, CDR2 YSYEKL. The ends were cut back, 4 bases at V and 2 bases at J, with 8 bases in the middle. The CDR3 is made up of 14 amino acids. CDR3 region: CASSLTRTNEKLFF. In DNA form, the CDR3 reads TGCGCCAGCAGCCTTACTCGGACTAATGAAAAACTGTTTTTT.

The chain joins TRBV28 to TRBJ2-3; D is ambiguous. V was pared by 5 bases and J by 2 bases, with 14 bases between. This CDR3 is 15 amino acids long. Per germline, CDR1 MDHEN and CDR2 SYDVKM. CDR3 in amino acids: CASSHPSLNTDTQYF. The CDR3 bases are TGTGCCAGCAGTCATCCCTCGCTGAACACAGATACGCAGTATTTT.

This rearrangement joins TRBV6-1 to TRBJ1-5; TRBD1 might be the D (5 bases). Germline CDR1 and CDR2: MNHNS and SASEGT. This CDR3 comprises 19 residues. V was shortened by 1 base and J by 8 bases, with 27 bases between the two germline ends. In DNA form, the CDR3 reads TGTGCCAGCAGTGAAGGACTACAAATGAGTGACCCCTTAGGGGAGCCCCAGCATTTT. Amino acid sequence: CASSEGLQMSDPLGEPQHF.

The chain couples TRBV2 to TRBJ2-4; D remains ambiguous. This CDR3 has 13 residues. Trimming took 8 bases from V and 3 from J, leaving 11 bases between them. CDR1 and CDR2 from the germline V gene are SNHLY and FYNNEI. In DNA, the CDR3 is TGTGCCAGCCGAGGAACTAACAAAAACATTCAGTACTTC. Amino acid sequence: CASRGTNKNIQYF. The entire variable domain, with the rest obtained from reference TRBV2 and TRBJ2-4, is as follows: EPEVTQTPSHQVTQMGQEVILRCVPISNHLYFYWYRQILGQKVEFLVSFYNNEISEKSEIFDDQFSVERPDGSNFTLKIRSTKLEDSAMYFCASRGTNKNIQYFGAGTRLSVL.

This sequence joins TRBV29-1 and TRBJ1-1, with 7 bases matching TRBD1. This CDR3 has 13 amino acids. The junction had 8 bases not matched to a gene; V was cut back by 5 bases and J by 5 bases. Germline CDR1 and CDR2: SQVTM and ANQGSEA. The CDR3 region is CSVRGRGGTEAFF. The CDR3 region has the DNA TGCAGCGTTCGAGGCAGGGGGGGGACTGAAGCTTTCTTT.

V and J are TRBV19 and TRBJ2-1, with 7 nucleotides matching TRBD2. The V gene end was trimmed by 3 bases and the J gene end by 6 bases; junction bases not matched to a gene: 8. There are 15 residues in the CDR3. Germline V lookup: CDR1 LNHDA, CDR2 SQIVND (reference sequence). The DNA for the CDR3 is TGTGCCAGTAGTATGAGGCGGGAGTTGGGCAATGAGCAGTTCTTC. It translates to CASSMRRELGNEQFF.

The chain joins TRBV28 to TRBJ2-1; TRBD2 agrees at 8 bases. The CDR3 spans 15 residues. J gave up 0 bases and V 6 bases, and 4 bases lay outside the gene matches. Germline V lookup: CDR1 MDHEN, CDR2 SYDVKM. DNA for the CDR3: TGTGCCAGCAGGACGGGAGGGGACTCCTACAATGAGCAGTTCTTC. Its translation is CASRTGGDSYNEQFF.

This chain connects TRBV28 to TRBJ1-4; D call uncertain. Germline CDR1 is MDHEN and CDR2 is SYDVKM. Trimming took 3 bases from V and 8 from J, leaving 7 bases between them. The CDR3 is 12 residues long. In nucleotides, the CDR3 is TGTGCCAGCAGTTTCCCGTTAGAAAAACTGTTTTTT. Translation: CASSFPLEKLFF.